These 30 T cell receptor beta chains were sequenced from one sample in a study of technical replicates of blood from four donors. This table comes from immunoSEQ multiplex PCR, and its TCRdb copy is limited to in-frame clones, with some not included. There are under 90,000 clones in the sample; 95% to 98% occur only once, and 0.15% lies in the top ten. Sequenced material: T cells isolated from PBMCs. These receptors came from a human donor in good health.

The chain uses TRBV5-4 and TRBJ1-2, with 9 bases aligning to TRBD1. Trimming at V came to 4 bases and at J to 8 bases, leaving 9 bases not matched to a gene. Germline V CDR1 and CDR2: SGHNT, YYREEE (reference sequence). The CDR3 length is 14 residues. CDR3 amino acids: CASSPPDRGGGYTF. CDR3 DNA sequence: TGTGCCAGCAGCCCCCCGGACAGGGGAGGAGGCTACACCTTC.

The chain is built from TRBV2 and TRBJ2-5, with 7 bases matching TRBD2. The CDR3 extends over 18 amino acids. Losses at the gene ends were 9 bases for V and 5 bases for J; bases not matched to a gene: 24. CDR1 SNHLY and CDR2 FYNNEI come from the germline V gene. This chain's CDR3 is CASHRVWVREWRRETQYF. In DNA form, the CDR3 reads TGTGCCAGTCACCGAGTCTGGGTGCGGGAGTGGCGGCGGGAGACCCAGTACTTC.

The CDR3: CASSEGGGGGDTQYF. CDR3 sequence (DNA): TGTGCCAGCAGTGAAGGTGGAGGCGGGGGAGATACGCAGTATTTT. The chain links TRBV6-1 to TRBJ2-3, with 7 bases that match TRBD2. The CDR3 covers 15 residues. V was clipped by 1 base and J by 5 bases; unmatched bases: 6. Germline values: CDR1 MNHNS, CDR2 SASEGT.

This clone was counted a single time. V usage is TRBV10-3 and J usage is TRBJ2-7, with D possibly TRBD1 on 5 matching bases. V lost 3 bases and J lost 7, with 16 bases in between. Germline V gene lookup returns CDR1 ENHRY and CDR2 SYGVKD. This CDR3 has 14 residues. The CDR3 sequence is CAISETGPRQEQYF. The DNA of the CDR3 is TGTGCCATCAGTGAAACAGGACCCCGCCAGGAGCAGTACTTC.

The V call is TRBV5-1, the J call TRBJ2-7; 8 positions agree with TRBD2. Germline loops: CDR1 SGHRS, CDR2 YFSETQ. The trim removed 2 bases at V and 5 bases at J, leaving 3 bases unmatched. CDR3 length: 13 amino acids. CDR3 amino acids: CASSFSGSHEQYF. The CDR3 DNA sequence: TGCGCCAGCAGCTTCAGCGGGAGCCACGAGCAGTACTTC.

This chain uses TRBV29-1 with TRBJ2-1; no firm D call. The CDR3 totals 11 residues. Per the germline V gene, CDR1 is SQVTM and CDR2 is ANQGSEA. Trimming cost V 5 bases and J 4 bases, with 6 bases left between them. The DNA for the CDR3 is TGCAGCGTTTCGCAGTACAATGAGCAGTTCTTC. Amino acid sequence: CSVSQYNEQFF.

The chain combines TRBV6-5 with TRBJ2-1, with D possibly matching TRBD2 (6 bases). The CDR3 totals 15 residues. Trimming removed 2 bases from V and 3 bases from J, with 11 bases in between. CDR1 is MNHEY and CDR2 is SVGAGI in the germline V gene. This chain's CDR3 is CASSYGGSGYNEQFF. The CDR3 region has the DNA TGTGCCAGCAGTTACGGAGGGAGCGGCTACAATGAGCAGTTCTTC.

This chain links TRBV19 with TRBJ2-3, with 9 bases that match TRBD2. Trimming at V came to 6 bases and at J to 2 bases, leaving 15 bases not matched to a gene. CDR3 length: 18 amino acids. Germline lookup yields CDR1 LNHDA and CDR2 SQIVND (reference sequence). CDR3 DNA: TGTGCCAGTAGCGCCCCACTAGCGGGCACAGACGACACAGATACGCAGTATTTT. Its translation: CASSAPLAGTDDTDTQYF.

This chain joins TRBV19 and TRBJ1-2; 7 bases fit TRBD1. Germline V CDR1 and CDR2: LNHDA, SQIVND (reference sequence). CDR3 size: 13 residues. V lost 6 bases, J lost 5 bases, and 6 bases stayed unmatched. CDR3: CASSLGQVYGYTF. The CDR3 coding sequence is TGTGCCAGTAGCCTCGGACAGGTTTATGGCTACACCTTC.

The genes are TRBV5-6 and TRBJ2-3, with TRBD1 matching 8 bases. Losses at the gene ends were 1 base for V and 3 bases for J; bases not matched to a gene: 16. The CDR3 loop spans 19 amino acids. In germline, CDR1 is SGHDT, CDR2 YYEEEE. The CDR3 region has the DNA TGTGCCAGCAGCTTGTATATCTTCGACAGGGGCGTTCCTACAGATACGCAGTATTTT. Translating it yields CASSLYIFDRGVPTDTQYF.

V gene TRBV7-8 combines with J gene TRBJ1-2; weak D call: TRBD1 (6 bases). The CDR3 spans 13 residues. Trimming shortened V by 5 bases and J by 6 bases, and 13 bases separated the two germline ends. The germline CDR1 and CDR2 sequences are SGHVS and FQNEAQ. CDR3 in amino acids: CASSRAGADGYTF. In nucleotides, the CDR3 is TGTGCCAGCAGCCGGGCGGGGGCCGATGGCTACACCTTC. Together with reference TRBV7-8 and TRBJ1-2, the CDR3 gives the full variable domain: GAGVSQSPRYKVAKRGQDVALRCDPISGHVSLFWYQQALGQGPEFLTYFQNEAQLDKSGLPSDRFFAERPEGSVSTLKIQRTQQEDSAVYLCASSRAGADGYTFGSGTRLTVV.

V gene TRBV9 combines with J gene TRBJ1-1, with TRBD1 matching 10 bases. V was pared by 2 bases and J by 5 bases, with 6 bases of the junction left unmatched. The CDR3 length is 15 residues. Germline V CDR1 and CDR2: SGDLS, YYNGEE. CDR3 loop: CASSVAGQGGTEAFF. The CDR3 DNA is TGTGCCAGCAGCGTCGCCGGACAGGGGGGGACTGAAGCTTTCTTT.

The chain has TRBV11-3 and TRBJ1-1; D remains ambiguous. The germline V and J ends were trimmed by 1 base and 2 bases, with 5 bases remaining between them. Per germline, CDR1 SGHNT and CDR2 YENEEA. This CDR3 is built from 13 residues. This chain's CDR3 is CASSLASNTEAFF. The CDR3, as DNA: TGTGCCAGCAGCTTAGCCTCTAACACTGAAGCTTTCTTT.

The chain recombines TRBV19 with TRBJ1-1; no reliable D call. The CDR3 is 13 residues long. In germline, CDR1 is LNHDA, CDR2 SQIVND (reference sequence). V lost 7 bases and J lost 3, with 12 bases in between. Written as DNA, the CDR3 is TGTGCCAGTAAGGCGACGGGTGACACTGAAGCTTTCTTT. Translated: CASKATGDTEAFF.

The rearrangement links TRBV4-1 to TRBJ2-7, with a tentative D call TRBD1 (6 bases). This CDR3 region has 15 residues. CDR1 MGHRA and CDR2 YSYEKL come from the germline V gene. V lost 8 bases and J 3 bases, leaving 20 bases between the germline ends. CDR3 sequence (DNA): TGCGCCAGCGGTCACTACCTCAGGGGAATCTACGAGCAGTACTTC. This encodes CASGHYLRGIYEQYF.

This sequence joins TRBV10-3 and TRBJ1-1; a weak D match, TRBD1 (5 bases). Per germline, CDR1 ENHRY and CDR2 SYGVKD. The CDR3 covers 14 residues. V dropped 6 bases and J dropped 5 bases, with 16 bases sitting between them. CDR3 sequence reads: CAIRGGPRGTEAFF. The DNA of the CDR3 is TGTGCCATCAGGGGGGGACCTAGAGGAACTGAAGCTTTCTTT.

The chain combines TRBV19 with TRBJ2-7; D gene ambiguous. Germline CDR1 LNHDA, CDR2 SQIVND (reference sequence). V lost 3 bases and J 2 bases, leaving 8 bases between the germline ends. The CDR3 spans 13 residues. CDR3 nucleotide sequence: TGTGCCAGTAGTATTGGCTTTCCCTACGAGCAGTACTTC. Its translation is CASSIGFPYEQYF.

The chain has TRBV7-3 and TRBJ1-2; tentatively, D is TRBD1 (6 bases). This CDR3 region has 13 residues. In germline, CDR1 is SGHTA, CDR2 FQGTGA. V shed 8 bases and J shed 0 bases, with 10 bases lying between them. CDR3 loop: CASGTPPNYGYTF. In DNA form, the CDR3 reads TGTGCCAGCGGGACACCTCCTAACTATGGCTACACCTTC.

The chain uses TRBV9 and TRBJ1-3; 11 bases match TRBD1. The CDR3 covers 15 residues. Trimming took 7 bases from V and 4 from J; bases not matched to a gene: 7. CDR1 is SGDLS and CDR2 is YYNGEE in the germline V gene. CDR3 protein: CASGDRGAIGNTIYF. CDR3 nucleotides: TGTGCCAGCGGGGACAGGGGGGCTATCGGAAACACCATATATTTT. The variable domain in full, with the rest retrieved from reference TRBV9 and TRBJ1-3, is DSGVTQTPKHLITATGQRVTLRCSPRSGDLSVYWYQQSLDQGLQFLIQYYNGEERAKGNILERFSAQQFPDLHSELNLSSLELGDSALYFCASGDRGAIGNTIYFGEGSWLTVV.

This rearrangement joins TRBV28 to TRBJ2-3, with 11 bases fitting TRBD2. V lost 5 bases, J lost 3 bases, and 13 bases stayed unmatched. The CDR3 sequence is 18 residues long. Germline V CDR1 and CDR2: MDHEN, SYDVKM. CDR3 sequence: CASSTPPQLAGVTDTQYF. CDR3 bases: TGTGCCAGCAGTACACCCCCTCAACTAGCGGGAGTGACAGATACGCAGTATTTT.

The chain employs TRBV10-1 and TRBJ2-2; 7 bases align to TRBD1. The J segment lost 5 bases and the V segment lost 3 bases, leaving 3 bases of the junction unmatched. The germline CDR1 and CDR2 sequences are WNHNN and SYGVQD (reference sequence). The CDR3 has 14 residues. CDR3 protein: CASSDDRVTGELFF. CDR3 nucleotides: TGCGCCAGCAGTGATGACAGGGTAACCGGGGAGCTGTTTTTT.

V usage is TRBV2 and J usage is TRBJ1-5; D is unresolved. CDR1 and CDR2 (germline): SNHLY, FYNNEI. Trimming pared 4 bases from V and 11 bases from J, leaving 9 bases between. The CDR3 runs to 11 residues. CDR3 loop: CASSGRWAQHF. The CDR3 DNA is TGTGCCAGCAGTGGGCGGTGGGCCCAGCATTTT. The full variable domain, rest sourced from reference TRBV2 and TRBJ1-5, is EPEVTQTPSHQVTQMGQEVILRCVPISNHLYFYWYRQILGQKVEFLVSFYNNEISEKSEIFDDQFSVERPDGSNFTLKIRSTKLEDSAMYFCASSGRWAQHFGDGTRLSIL.

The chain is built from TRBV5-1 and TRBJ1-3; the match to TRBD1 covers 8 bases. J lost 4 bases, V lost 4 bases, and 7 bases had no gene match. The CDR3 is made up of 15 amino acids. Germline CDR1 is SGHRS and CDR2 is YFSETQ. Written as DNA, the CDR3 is TGCGCCAGCAGCGATACATGGACAGGGGGAAACACCATATATTTT. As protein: CASSDTWTGGNTIYF.

The CDR3 region is CASSRPTGYNEQFF. DNA of the CDR3: TGCGCCAGCAGCCGCCCGACTGGATACAATGAGCAGTTCTTC. The rearrangement joins TRBV4-1 to TRBJ2-1; D remains unclear. Germline assignment: CDR1 MGHRA and CDR2 YSYEKL. Trimming took 4 bases from V and 4 from J, leaving 11 bases between them. The CDR3 runs 14 residues.

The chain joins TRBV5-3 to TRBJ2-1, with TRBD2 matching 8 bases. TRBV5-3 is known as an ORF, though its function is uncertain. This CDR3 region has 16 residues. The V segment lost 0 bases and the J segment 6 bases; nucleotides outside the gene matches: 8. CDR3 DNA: TGTGCCAGAAGCTTGGTTCCGACTAGCGCGACCAATGAGCAGTTCTTC. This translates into CARSLVPTSATNEQFF.

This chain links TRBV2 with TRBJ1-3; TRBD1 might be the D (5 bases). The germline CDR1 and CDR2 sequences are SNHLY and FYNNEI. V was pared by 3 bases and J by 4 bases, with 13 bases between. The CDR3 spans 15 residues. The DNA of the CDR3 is TGTGCCAGCAGTGAGGACCGGGGGTTCGGAAACACCATATATTTT. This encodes CASSEDRGFGNTIYF.

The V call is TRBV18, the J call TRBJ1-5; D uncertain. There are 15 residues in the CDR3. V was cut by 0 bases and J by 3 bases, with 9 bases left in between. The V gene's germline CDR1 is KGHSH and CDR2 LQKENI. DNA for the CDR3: TGTGCCAGCTCACCACCGGGCCAGGACAATCAGCCCCAGCATTTT. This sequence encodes CASSPPGQDNQPQHF.

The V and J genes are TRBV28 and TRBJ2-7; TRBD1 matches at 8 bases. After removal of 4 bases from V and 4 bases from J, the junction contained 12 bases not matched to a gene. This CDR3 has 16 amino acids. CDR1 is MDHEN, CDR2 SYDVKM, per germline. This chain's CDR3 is CASSSYGTGILYEQYF. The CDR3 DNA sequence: TGTGCCAGCAGTTCCTACGGGACAGGAATTTTATACGAGCAGTACTTC.

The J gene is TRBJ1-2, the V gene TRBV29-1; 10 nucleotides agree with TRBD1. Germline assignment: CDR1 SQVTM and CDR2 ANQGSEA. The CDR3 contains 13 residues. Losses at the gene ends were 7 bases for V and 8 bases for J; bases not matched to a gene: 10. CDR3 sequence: CSGAGTGDLGYTF. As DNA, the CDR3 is TGCAGCGGGGCCGGGACAGGGGATCTAGGCTACACCTTC.

The chain's CDR3 is CASSLGVGAGGRSGSYNEQFF. In DNA form, the CDR3 reads TGTGCCAGCAGCTTAGGAGTAGGAGCGGGAGGGCGTAGTGGCTCCTACAATGAGCAGTTCTTC. This chain connects TRBV7-7 to TRBJ2-1; 10 bases fit TRBD2. V lost 1 base, J lost 0 bases, and 15 bases stayed unmatched. This CDR3 spans 21 amino acids. The V gene's germline CDR1 is SSHAT and CDR2 FNYEAQ (reference sequence).